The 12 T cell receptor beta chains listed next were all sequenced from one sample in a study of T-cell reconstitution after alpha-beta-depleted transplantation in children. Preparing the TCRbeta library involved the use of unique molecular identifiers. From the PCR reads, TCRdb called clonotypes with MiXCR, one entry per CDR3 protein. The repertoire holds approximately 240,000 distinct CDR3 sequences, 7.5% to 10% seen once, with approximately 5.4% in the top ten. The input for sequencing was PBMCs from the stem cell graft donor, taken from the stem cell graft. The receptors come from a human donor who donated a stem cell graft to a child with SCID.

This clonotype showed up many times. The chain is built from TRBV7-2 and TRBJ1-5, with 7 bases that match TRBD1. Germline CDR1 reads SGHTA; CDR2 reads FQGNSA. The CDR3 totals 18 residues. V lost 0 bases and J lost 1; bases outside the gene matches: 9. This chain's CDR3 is CASSLASNQGGSNQPQHF. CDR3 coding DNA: TGTGCCAGCAGCTTAGCGAGCAATCAGGGGGGGAGCAATCAGCCCCAGCATTTT.

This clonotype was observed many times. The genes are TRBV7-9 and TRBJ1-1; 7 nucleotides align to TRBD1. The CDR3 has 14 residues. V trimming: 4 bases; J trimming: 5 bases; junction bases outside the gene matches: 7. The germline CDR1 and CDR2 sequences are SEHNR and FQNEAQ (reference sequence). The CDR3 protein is CASSYRGDGTEAFF. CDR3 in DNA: TGTGCCAGCAGCTACAGGGGAGATGGGACTGAAGCTTTCTTT.

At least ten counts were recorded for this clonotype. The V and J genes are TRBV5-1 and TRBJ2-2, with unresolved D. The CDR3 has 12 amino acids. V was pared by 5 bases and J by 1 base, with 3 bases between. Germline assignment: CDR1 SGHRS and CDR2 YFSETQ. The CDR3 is CASSQNTGELFF. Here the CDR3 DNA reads TGCGCCAGCAGTCAGAACACCGGGGAGCTGTTTTTT.

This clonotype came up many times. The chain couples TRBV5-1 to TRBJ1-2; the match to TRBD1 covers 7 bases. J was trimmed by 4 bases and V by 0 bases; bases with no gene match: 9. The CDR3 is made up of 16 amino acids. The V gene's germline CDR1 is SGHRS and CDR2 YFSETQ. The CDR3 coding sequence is TGCGCCAGCAGCTTGGCCTCCGGGACAGTGAGCTATGGCTACACCTTC. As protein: CASSLASGTVSYGYTF.

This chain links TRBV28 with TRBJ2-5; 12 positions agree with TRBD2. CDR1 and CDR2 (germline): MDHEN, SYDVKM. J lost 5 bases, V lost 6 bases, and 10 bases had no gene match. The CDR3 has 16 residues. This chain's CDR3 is CASSRTSGIRGETQYF. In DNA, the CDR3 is TGTGCCAGCAGCAGGACTAGCGGGATCAGGGGGGAGACCCAGTACTTC.

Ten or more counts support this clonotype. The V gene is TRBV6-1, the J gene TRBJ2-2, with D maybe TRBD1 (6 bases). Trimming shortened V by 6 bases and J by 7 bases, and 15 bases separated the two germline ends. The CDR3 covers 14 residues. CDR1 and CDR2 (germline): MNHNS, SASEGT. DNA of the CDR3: TGTGCCAGCAGACCCGCTACAGGGTACGGGGAGCTGTTTTTT. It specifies CASRPATGYGELFF.

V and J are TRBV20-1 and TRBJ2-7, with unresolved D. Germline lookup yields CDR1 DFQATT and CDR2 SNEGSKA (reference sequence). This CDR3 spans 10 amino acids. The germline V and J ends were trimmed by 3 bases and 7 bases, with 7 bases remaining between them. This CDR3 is CSARDKEQYF. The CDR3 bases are TGCAGTGCTAGGGATAAGGAGCAGTACTTC.

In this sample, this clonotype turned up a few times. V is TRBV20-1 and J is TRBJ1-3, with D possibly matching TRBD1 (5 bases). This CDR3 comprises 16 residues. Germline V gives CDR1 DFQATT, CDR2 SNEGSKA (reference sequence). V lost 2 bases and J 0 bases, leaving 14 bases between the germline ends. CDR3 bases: TGCAGTGCTAGACAACGGGGGACTCACTCTGGAAACACCATATATTTT. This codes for CSARQRGTHSGNTIYF.

CDR3 DNA sequence: TGTGCCAGCTCAACCGGGGGGGTCGCTGAAGCTTTCTTT. It codes for CASSTGGVAEAFF. The chain uses TRBV18 and TRBJ1-1; D is possibly TRBD1 (5 bases). Trimming pared 5 bases from V and 6 bases from J, leaving 13 bases between. Germline V gene sequence: CDR1 KGHSH, CDR2 LQKENI. This CDR3 comprises 13 residues.

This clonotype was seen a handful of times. CDR3 sequence: CASSTRLAGGSSYNEQFF. The CDR3 DNA reads TGTGCCAGCAGCACCCGACTAGCGGGGGGCAGCTCCTACAATGAGCAGTTCTTC. The chain links TRBV9 to TRBJ2-1; 13 bases map to TRBD2. The CDR3 is 18 residues long. CDR1 SGDLS and CDR2 YYNGEE come from the germline V gene. V gave up 4 bases and J gave up 0 bases; unmatched junction bases: 7.

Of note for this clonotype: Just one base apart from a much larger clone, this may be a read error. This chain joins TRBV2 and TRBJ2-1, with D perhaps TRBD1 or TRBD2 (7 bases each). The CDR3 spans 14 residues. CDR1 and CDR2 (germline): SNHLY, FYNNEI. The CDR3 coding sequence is TGTGCCAGCACAGGGGGGGGTTCCTTCAATGAGCAGTTCTTC. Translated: CASTGGGSFNEQFF. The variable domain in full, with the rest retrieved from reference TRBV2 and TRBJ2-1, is EPEVTQTPSHQVTQMGQEVILRCVPISNHLYFYWYRQILGQKVEFLVSFYNNEISEKSEIFDDQFSVERPDGSNFTLKIRSTKLEDSAMYFCASTGGGSFNEQFFGPGTRLTVL.

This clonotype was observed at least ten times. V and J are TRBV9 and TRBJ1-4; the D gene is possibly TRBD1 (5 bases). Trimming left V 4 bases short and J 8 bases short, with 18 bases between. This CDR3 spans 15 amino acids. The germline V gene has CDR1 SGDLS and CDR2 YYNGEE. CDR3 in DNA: TGTGCCAGCAGCTCATTCGGGGGGTTCGGCGAAAAACTGTTTTTT. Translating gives CASSSFGGFGEKLFF. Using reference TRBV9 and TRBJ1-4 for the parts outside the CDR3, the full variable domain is DSGVTQTPKHLITATGQRVTLRCSPRSGDLSVYWYQQSLDQGLQFLIQYYNGEERAKGNILERFSAQQFPDLHSELNLSSLELGDSALYFCASSSFGGFGEKLFFGSGTQLSVL.